The entry below gives a single T cell receptor (beta chain) sequence along with its context. Antigen unknown. The entry originates in a study of cytomegalovirus exposure and HLA in healthy donors. The PCR had 60 Vbeta and 13 Jbeta primers. TCRdb's copy holds only in-frame clones and misses some; the assay was immunoSEQ multiplex PCR. Of 55,000 to 75,000 clones listed, about 67% are singletons. Study findings and constraints: Clonal expansion was found to be greater in HLA-associated TCR beta chains than in equally common others in a later analysis. Likely technical artifact: a cluster of highly shared sequence variants. The study labeled fewer than 200 TCR beta chains cytomegalovirus-associated.

Sequencing was performed on PBMCs. The receptor was isolated from a human donor in good health.

This CDR3 reads CAWSYSSGKAYNEQFF. Written as DNA, the CDR3 is TGTGCCTGGAGTTATTCCAGCGGGAAAGCCTACAATGAGCAGTTCTTC. The chain links TRBV30 to TRBJ2-1; the match to TRBD2 covers 7 bases. The length of the CDR3 is 16 residues. V lost 2 bases and J lost 2; bases outside the gene matches: 9. Germline V gives CDR1 GTSNPN, CDR2 SVGIG (reference sequence).